The sequence of this T cell receptor (beta chain) was determined in a study of post-analysis software for immune sequencing data. The CDR3 contains 14 residues. V was trimmed by 3 bases and J by 0 bases, leaving 8 bases between them. The TCR beta cDNA libraries carried unique molecular identifiers. TCRdb itself ran the PCR reads through MiXCR, one entry per CDR3 protein. This table holds about 430,000 distinct CDR3 sequences, less than 40% found once. Study results and caveats: Controls showed lower frequencies than patients for roughly 5 TRBV segments, and TRBV5-6, TRBV5-1 and TRBV20-1 were among these.

This clonotype occurred once. The target antigen is unknown. The chain recombines TRBV12-3 or TRBV12-4 with TRBJ1-2; no reliable D call. Input material: blood. The clonotype comes from a girl aged 2-10 years with multiple sclerosis. Here the CDR3 DNA reads TGTGCCAGCAGTTTTACAGCCCCTAACTATGGCTACACCTTC. The encoded protein is CASSFTAPNYGYTF.